This T cell receptor (beta chain) was observed in a study of T-cell memory formation after mild COVID-19. Study-level background: For the most part, TCR clusters were specific to one donor.

TCRdb processed the 5' RACE reads anew with MiXCR; each CDR3 protein has one entry. The table lists just under 350,000 distinct CDR3 sequences, roughly 13% of them singletons, with roughly 23% in the top ten. This clonotype has more than one count but fewer than ten. Germline V gene lookup returns CDR1 KGHSH and CDR2 LQKENI. Trimming cost V 3 bases and J 2 bases, with 11 bases left between them. There are 15 residues in the CDR3. Material: PBMCs or a T cell subset sorted from them (not recorded which). This clonotype originated in a man aged 18 to 29 who had mild COVID-19 (a few samples of this study predate the infection). Cell type and time point are not known. The V gene is TRBV18, the J gene TRBJ1-3; D is ambiguous. Here the CDR3 reads CASSPGSGTGNTIYF. The DNA of the CDR3 is TGTGCCAGCTCACCGGGGTCAGGAACTGGAAACACCATATATTTT.